The 22 T cell receptor beta chains below come from one sample, sequenced in a study of identical twins. One entry per CDR3 protein results from TCRdb running MiXCR on the 5' RACE reads. The table lists 550,000 to 700,000 distinct CDR3 sequences, roughly 9.5% of them singletons. The sample was also linked to a second study, of yellow fever vaccine responses in identical twins.

Specimen: PBMCs. The receptor set was obtained from a woman between 18 and 29 years old in good health.

This clonotype was recorded at least ten times. V gene TRBV7-8 combines with J gene TRBJ2-1; possibly TRBD1 for D (7 bases). This CDR3 contains 16 residues. Germline V gives CDR1 SGHVS, CDR2 FQNEAQ. V lost 1 base to trimming and J lost 1 base, with 11 bases between them. Here the CDR3 reads CASSLEAGGSYNEQFF. The CDR3 DNA follows: TGTGCCAGCAGCTTAGAAGCAGGGGGGTCCTACAATGAGCAGTTCTTC.

This clonotype was seen many times. The rearrangement joins TRBV2 to TRBJ2-7, with D unclear. The CDR3 runs 15 residues. Trimming took off 6 bases at V and 1 base at J, with 16 bases between the two ends. In germline, CDR1 is SNHLY, CDR2 FYNNEI. CDR3 sequence: CASSPGNSWSYEQYF. The CDR3 bases are TGTGCCAGCAGCCCCGGAAACAGTTGGTCCTACGAGCAGTACTTC.

Ten or more counts support this clonotype. The chain recombines TRBV12-3 or TRBV12-4 with TRBJ2-7; TRBD2 agrees at 9 bases. This CDR3 has 15 amino acids. The ends lost 4 bases at V and 2 bases at J; junction bases unmatched: 6. CDR3 in amino acids: CASSSKAGGAYEQYF. CDR3 in DNA: TGTGCCAGCAGTTCCAAAGCGGGGGGAGCCTACGAGCAGTACTTC.

This clonotype was detected ten times or more. This chain joins TRBV20-1 and TRBJ2-1; 7 nucleotides line up with TRBD2. Germline CDR1 and CDR2: DFQATT and SNEGSKA (reference sequence). J lost 5 bases, V lost 0 bases, and 4 bases had no gene match. The CDR3 sequence is 14 residues long. CDR3: CSARDRRGNNEQFF. DNA for the CDR3: TGCAGTGCTAGAGATCGGCGGGGGAACAATGAGCAGTTCTTC.

The table lists this clonotype with a few counts. The chain uses TRBV20-1 and TRBJ2-7, with unresolved D. V was shortened by 5 bases and J by 11 bases, with 16 bases between the two germline ends. In germline, CDR1 is DFQATT, CDR2 SNEGSKA (reference sequence). This CDR3 has 11 residues. The CDR3: CSARSTRKEYF. The CDR3 DNA is TGCAGTGCTCGCTCGACTCGAAAAGAGTACTTC.

This clonotype was detected ten times or more. V gene TRBV7-9 combines with J gene TRBJ2-1; perhaps D is TRBD1 or TRBD2 (5 bases each). Germline lookup yields CDR1 SEHNR and CDR2 FQNEAQ (reference sequence). The CDR3 sequence is 11 residues long. V was shortened by 4 bases and J by 16 bases, with 14 bases between the two germline ends. The CDR3: CASSYGTFCFF. The CDR3 DNA is TGTGCCAGCAGCTATGGGACGTTCTGCTTCTTC.

This clonotype was detected only a few times. The rearrangement joins TRBV29-1 to TRBJ2-1; TRBD1 matches at 7 bases. CDR1 and CDR2 from the germline V gene are SQVTM and ANQGSEA. V shed 6 bases, J shed 4 bases, and the junction held 9 bases outside the gene matches. CDR3 length: 14 residues. The CDR3 sequence is CSVPDRVRYNEQFF. The CDR3 region has the DNA TGCAGCGTCCCCGACAGGGTGCGTTACAATGAGCAGTTCTTC.

The table lists this clonotype with many counts. The gene calls are TRBV29-1 and TRBJ2-1; 11 bases line up with TRBD2. CDR3 length: 18 amino acids. CDR1 and CDR2 from the germline V gene are SQVTM and ANQGSEA. Trimming removed 1 base from V and 0 bases from J; junction bases left unmatched: 8. CDR3 sequence reads: CSVEVASGGSSSYNEQFF. The CDR3 DNA reads TGCAGCGTTGAAGTTGCTAGCGGGGGGTCTAGCTCCTACAATGAGCAGTTCTTC.

Ten or more counts support this clonotype. The chain combines TRBV18 with TRBJ2-7, with TRBD1 matching over 7 bases. The CDR3 consists of 16 residues. With 3 bases clipped from V and 2 bases from J, the junction kept 10 bases outside the gene matches. Germline loops: CDR1 KGHSH, CDR2 LQKENI. CDR3 sequence: CASSPDTGARPYEQYF. CDR3 DNA: TGTGCCAGCTCACCGGATACAGGGGCAAGGCCCTACGAGCAGTACTTC.

Many counts were recorded for this clonotype. CDR3 in amino acids: CASSLVAGQGAVEQYF. In DNA, the CDR3 is TGTGCCAGCAGTTTGGTCGCGGGACAGGGGGCCGTAGAGCAGTACTTC. The chain uses TRBV27 and TRBJ2-7, with 12 positions matching TRBD1. This CDR3 contains 16 residues. Germline V gene sequence: CDR1 MNHEY, CDR2 SMNVEV (reference sequence). V lost 3 bases and J lost 7; bases outside the gene matches: 10.

This clonotype was seen repeatedly, ten times or more. This CDR3 is CASSTPDRVEQYF. The CDR3 DNA sequence: TGTGCCAGCAGCACACCGGACAGGGTCGAGCAGTACTTC. This rearrangement joins TRBV7-9 to TRBJ2-7; 8 bases match TRBD1. V lost 5 bases to trimming and J lost 6 bases; unmatched junction nucleotides: 6. The CDR3 is 13 amino acids. The V gene's germline CDR1 is SEHNR and CDR2 FQNEAQ (reference sequence).

This clonotype appeared a few times. This chain connects TRBV7-6 to TRBJ1-4; D is uncertain. This CDR3 is built from 15 residues. Trimming pared 6 bases from V and 3 bases from J, leaving 14 bases between. Germline CDR1 and CDR2: SGHVS and FNYEAQ. Written as DNA, the CDR3 is TGTGCCAGCAGTCGCTCACAGACACCTAATGAAAAACTGTTTTTT. This gives the protein CASSRSQTPNEKLFF.

This chain joins TRBV28 and TRBJ2-3; D is perhaps TRBD2 (5 bases). CDR3 length: 13 residues. Germline loops: CDR1 MDHEN, CDR2 SYDVKM. Trimming left V 7 bases short and J 2 bases short, with 10 bases between. CDR3 sequence: CASTRVPTDTQYF. CDR3 DNA sequence: TGTGCCAGCACGCGGGTCCCCACAGATACGCAGTATTTT.

This clonotype occurred many times. CDR3 loop: CASSLAGTGDYNEQFF. In DNA form, the CDR3 reads TGCGCCAGCAGCTTGGCCGGGACAGGGGATTACAATGAGCAGTTCTTC. The J gene is TRBJ2-1, the V gene TRBV5-1, with 10 bases fitting TRBD1. V gave up 0 bases and J gave up 4 bases; unmatched junction bases: 4. CDR1 and CDR2 (germline): SGHRS, YFSETQ. The CDR3 is made up of 16 amino acids.

Many counts were recorded for this clonotype. This sequence joins TRBV20-1 and TRBJ1-5; a possible D gene is TRBD1 (6 bases). Trimming pared 4 bases from V and 4 bases from J, leaving 17 bases between. The length of the CDR3 is 15 residues. Per the germline V gene, CDR1 is DFQATT and CDR2 is SNEGSKA (reference sequence). The CDR3 region has the DNA TGCAGTGCTACAGACAGGATTCCTTCAAATCAGCCCCAGCATTTT. This gives the protein CSATDRIPSNQPQHF.

Many counts were recorded for this clonotype. This chain joins TRBV11-2 and TRBJ2-3, with 11 nucleotides matching TRBD2. The J segment lost 2 bases and the V segment lost 5 bases, leaving 6 bases of the junction unmatched. CDR3 length: 16 residues. The germline V gene encodes CDR1 SGHAT and CDR2 FQNNGV. CDR3 region: CASSPGLAGLTDTQYF. CDR3 in DNA: TGTGCCAGCAGCCCCGGACTAGCGGGCCTCACAGATACGCAGTATTTT.

The rearrangement links TRBV29-1 to TRBJ2-5; D is perhaps TRBD2 (6 bases). The CDR3 contains 12 residues. The ends were cut back, 6 bases at V and 6 bases at J, with 14 bases in the middle. Germline-derived CDR1 and CDR2 are SQVTM and ANQGSEA. This CDR3 is CSVGGREKTQYF. The CDR3 DNA reads TGCAGCGTGGGAGGCAGGGAAAAGACCCAGTACTTC.

In its sample, this clonotype was seen a few times. The chain has TRBV6-1 and TRBJ2-7, with 9 bases lining up with TRBD1. From germline, CDR1 is MNHNS and CDR2 SASEGT. Losses at the gene ends were 8 bases for V and 5 bases for J; bases not matched to a gene: 7. CDR3 size: 13 residues. CDR3 sequence reads: CASAKDRGHEQYF. CDR3 sequence (DNA): TGTGCCAGCGCCAAGGACAGGGGCCACGAGCAGTACTTC.

This clonotype has only a few counts. The chain links TRBV28 to TRBJ2-7; D possibly matches TRBD1 or TRBD2 (7 bases each). V shed 3 bases and J shed 4 bases, with 16 bases lying between them. This CDR3 comprises 15 residues. Germline V CDR1 and CDR2: MDHEN, SYDVKM. CDR3 coding DNA: TGTGCCAGCAGTTTCGACAGGGAGGGCGGATACGAGCAGTACTTC. It translates to CASSFDREGGYEQYF.

This clonotype was counted a few times. The chain carries TRBV5-1 and TRBJ2-1, with no clear D. Trimming left V 4 bases short and J 7 bases short, with 21 bases between. The germline gives CDR1 SGHRS, CDR2 YFSETQ. CDR3 length equals 16 residues. CDR3 nucleotides: TGCGCCAGCAGCAGGGTTGAGAGCCCGTCATTTAATGAGCAGTTCTTC. This codes for CASSRVESPSFNEQFF.

The chain combines TRBV19 with TRBJ2-1; D unresolved. Germline V lookup: CDR1 LNHDA, CDR2 SQIVND (reference sequence). The CDR3 extends over 15 amino acids. V was pared by 5 bases and J by 6 bases, with 17 bases between. The CDR3 DNA reads TGTGCCAGTAGTGGAGACGAGAATGGCTTCAATGAGCAGTTCTTC. This codes for CASSGDENGFNEQFF.

This clonotype occurred a few times. The chain combines TRBV12-5 with TRBJ2-1; 8 bases are shared with TRBD1. CDR1 LGHNT and CDR2 FRNRAP come from the germline V gene. Unmatched junction bases numbered 12, after V lost 5 bases and J lost 6 bases. The CDR3 loop spans 16 amino acids. The CDR3 DNA reads as TGTGCTAGTGGTACGATGGCGCAGGGGGCGGGCAATGAGCAGTTCTTC. This encodes CASGTMAQGAGNEQFF.